This T cell receptor beta chain was recovered during a study of blood T cells in healthy people across ages. This clonotype appeared a few times. Those donating, healthy Caucasian individuals from Russia, were aged roughly 6 to 90. This CDR3 region has 15 residues. Germline values: CDR1 LNHNV, CDR2 YYDKDF (reference sequence). Losses at the gene ends were 1 base for V and 5 bases for J; bases not matched to a gene: 4. It was with a sample-barcoded 5' primer and a J-beta primer mix that a second PCR of roughly 6 to 11 cycles was run. Every cDNA molecule bore a tag from a template-switch adaptor containing 12 random nucleotides. TCRdb reanalysed the 5' RACE reads using MiXCR and keeps one entry per CDR3 protein. The top ten clones hold 30% to 35% of a sample with about 680,000 distinct CDR3 sequences, over 45% of them seen once.

The sequence was collected from a woman aged 55-69 years in good health. The chain is built from TRBV15 and TRBJ2-3; TRBD1 matches at 9 bases. Sequenced: blood. DNA for the CDR3: TGTGCCACCAGCAGAGCGGGGACAGGGAAAGATACGCAGTATTTT. Protein product: CATSRAGTGKDTQYF.